In its sample, the clone carrying this TCR beta chain was seen many times. Its antigen is not identified. The V and J ends lost 4 bases and 4 bases respectively, with 8 bases between them. The CDR3 runs 13 residues. Germline CDR1 reads MGHDK; CDR2 reads SYGVNS. Library construction for TCR beta used iRepertoire HTBI primers and Arm-PCR of CDR3 regions. TCRdb re-derived calls from the multiplex PCR reads in MiXCR, one entry per CDR3 protein. Here the sample spans approximately 350,000 distinct CDR3 sequences, 12% being singletons. This sample is drawn from a study of regulatory T cells in long-lasting Graves disease. Study-wide results and limits: Whereas new patients shared about a thousand public clonotypes, persistent patients shared more, at under 3,500.

Specified time point: newly diagnosed GD, antithyroid drugs for less than 3 months. PBMCs were the source of the RNA used for TCR sequencing. This sample also appeared in a second study, on T cells in Graves' hyperthyroidism and ophthalmopathy. As that study records: Uncontrolled infections, other autoimmune diseases, pregnancy or lactation led to exclusion of patients. TCR CDR3 regions were first amplified by RT-PCR with HTBI primers.

The rearrangement links TRBV25-1 to TRBJ1-5, with D unclear. Material: peripheral blood mononuclear cells (PBMCs), obtained at new diagnosis, from a patient treated with antithyroid drugs. The sequence was obtained from a woman younger than 35 with Graves disease. CDR3 coding DNA: TGTGCCAGCAGTGGGCAGCATAATCAGCCCCAGCATTTT. This translates into CASSGQHNQPQHF.